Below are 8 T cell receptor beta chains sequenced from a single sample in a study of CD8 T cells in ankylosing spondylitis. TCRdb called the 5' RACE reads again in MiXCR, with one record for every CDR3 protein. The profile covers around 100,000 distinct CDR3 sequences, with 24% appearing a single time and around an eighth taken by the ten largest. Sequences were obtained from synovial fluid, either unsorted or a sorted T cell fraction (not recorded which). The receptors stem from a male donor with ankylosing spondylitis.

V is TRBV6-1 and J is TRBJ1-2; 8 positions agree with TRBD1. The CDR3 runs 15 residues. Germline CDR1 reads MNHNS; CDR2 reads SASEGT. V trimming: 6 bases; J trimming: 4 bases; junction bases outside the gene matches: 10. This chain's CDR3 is CASSETTGEIYGYTF. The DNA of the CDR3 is TGTGCCAGCAGCGAGACGACAGGGGAAATCTATGGCTACACCTTC.

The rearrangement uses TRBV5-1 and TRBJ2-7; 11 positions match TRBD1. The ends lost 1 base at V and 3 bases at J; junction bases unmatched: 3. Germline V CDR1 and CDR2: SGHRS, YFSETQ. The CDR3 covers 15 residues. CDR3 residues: CASSLRTGGFYEQYF. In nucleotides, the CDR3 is TGCGCCAGCAGCTTGCGGACAGGGGGCTTCTACGAGCAGTACTTC. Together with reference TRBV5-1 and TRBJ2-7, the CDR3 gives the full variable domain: KAGVTQTPRYLIKTRGQQVTLSCSPISGHRSVSWYQQTPGQGLQFLFEYFSETQRNKGNFPGRFSGRQFSNSRSEMNVSTLELGDSALYLCASSLRTGGFYEQYFGPGTRLTVT.

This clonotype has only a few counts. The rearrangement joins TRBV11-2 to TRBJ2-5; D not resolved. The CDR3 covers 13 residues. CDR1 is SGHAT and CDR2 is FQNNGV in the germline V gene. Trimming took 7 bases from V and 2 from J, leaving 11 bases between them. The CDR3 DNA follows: TGTGCCAGCACCCACGAGACTCAAGAGACCCAGTACTTC. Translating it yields CASTHETQETQYF.

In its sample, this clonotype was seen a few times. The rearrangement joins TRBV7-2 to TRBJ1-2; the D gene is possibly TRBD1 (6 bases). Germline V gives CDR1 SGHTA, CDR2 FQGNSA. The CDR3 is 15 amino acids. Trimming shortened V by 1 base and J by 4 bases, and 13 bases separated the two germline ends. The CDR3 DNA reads TGTGCCAGCAGCTTAGTAGGAACAGGGAGCTATGGCTACACCTTC. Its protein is CASSLVGTGSYGYTF.

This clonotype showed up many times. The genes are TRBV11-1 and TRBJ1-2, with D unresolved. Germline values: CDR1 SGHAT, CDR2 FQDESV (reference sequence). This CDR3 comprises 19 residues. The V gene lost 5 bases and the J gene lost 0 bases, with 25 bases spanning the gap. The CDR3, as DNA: TGTGCCAGCAGCCTACCCGATCGGTCTGTTGGTAAATCTAACTATGGCTACACCTTC. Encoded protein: CASSLPDRSVGKSNYGYTF.

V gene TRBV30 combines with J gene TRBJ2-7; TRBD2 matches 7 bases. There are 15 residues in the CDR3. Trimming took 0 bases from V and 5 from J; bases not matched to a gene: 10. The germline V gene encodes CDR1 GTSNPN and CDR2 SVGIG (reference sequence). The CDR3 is CAWSVPGGTLDEQYV. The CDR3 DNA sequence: TGTGCCTGGAGTGTCCCGGGGGGTACTCTTGACGAGCAGTACGTC.

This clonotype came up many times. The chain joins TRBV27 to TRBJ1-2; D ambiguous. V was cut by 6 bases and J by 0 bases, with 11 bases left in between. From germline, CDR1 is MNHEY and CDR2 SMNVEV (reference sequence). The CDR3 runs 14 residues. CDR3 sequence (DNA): TGTGCCAGCAGCCCCTACGATGCTAACTATGGCTACACCTTC. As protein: CASSPYDANYGYTF.

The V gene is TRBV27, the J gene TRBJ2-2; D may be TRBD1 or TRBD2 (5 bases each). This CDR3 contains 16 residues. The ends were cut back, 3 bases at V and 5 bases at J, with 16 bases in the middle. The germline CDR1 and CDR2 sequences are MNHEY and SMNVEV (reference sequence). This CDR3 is CASSLGTMVSTGELFF. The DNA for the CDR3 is TGTGCCAGCAGTTTGGGGACGATGGTATCTACCGGGGAGCTGTTTTTT.